This T cell receptor beta chain derives from a study of blood T cell repertoires in COVID-19. Study-level background: Spain, Italy and the United States supplied samples that represented acute and convalescent COVID-19.

Per the germline V gene, CDR1 is MDHEN and CDR2 is SYDVKM. V lost 7 bases, J lost 1 base, and 2 bases stayed unmatched. The CDR3 contains 14 residues. Sequencing was performed with immunoSEQ multiplex PCR; in TCRdb, only in-frame clones are kept and a portion is missing. The sample has roughly 120,000 clones; roughly 85% are singletons. This TCR was sampled from a woman over 75 with COVID-19, enrolled during active disease. Specimen: peripheral blood. The gene calls are TRBV28 and TRBJ2-1; 9 bases map to TRBD1. The CDR3 sequence is CASKTGGSYNEQFF. The CDR3 nucleotides are TGTGCCAGCAAGACAGGGGGTTCCTACAATGAGCAGTTCTTC. Full variable domain (rest looked up from reference TRBV28 and TRBJ2-1): DVKVTQSSRYLVKRTGEKVFLECVQDMDHENMFWYRQDPGLGLRLIYFSYDVKMKEKGDIPEGYSVSREKKERFSLILESASTNQTSMYLCASKTGGSYNEQFFGPGTRLTVL.